Listed here is a single T cell receptor beta chain. The specificity of this receptor is unknown. Base quality data are lacking; no much larger clone is found one base away. Genomic DNA was used as template for profiling of TCR beta VDJ combinations and CDR3 sequences. An Illumina HiSeq 2000 was used for TCR repertoire sequencing. In the authors' own workflow: Repertoire assessment relied on Simpson's diversity index, CDR3 size and DJ length profiles, and TRBV/TRBJ rearrangement plots. The most abundant DNA sequence in the deep sequencing data was defined as the immunodominant clone. CDR3 amino acid sequences were screened for sharing across subjects and compared with published repertoires and the VDJdb database. TCRdb's own reprocessing of the public reads used fastp at Q25 and MiXCR and kept productive beta chains. Rows merge per CDR3 protein into single entries with the most common DNA and genes. The V and J calls here are based on TCRdb, not the publication. The sample data list 150,000 to 200,000 distinct CDR3 sequences, and 64% of these were observed just once. Of the sample, approximately 44% is held by the ten largest clones.

These data come from a study of CD8+CD57+ T cells in acquired aplastic anemia (dated by TCRdb to the late 2010s). Background on the whole study: Extracted DNA from sorted CD4+ and CD8+ cells averaged 3.2 ug, ranging from roughly 0.17 to 27.4 ug.

In this study, sorted CD4+ and CD8+ T cells from the blood of healthy subjects and of severe aplastic anemia patients had their TCR repertoires deep-sequenced. Ficoll-Paque density gradient centrifugation was used to isolate peripheral blood mononuclear cells. CD4+ and CD8+ T cells were sorted by FACS or magnetic beads before DNA extraction. Broad study findings and their caveats: CD8+ Simpson's diversity did not differ significantly between patients and healthy controls (P=0.060). About 30 CD8+ CDR3 sequences were found in both patients and controls but appeared to be highly expressed in patients and within the immunodominant clones of the patients.

The sequence was obtained from a human donor with severe aplastic anemia or a healthy control (not recorded which). Sequenced material: sorted CD4+, CD8+, or CD8+CD57+ T cells (not recorded which) from PBMCs.

The CDR3 in this case is CSARGTTSTELYEQYF. The sequence in DNA is TGCAGTGCTAGAGGGACCACTTCGACAGAGCTCTACGAGCAGTACTTC. The rearrangement joined TRBV20-1 to TRBJ2-7; TRBD1 could be the D gene, as 5 bases match. A distance of 19 bases separates the germline ends of V and J, which lose 1 base and 3 bases respectively. The CDR3, from cysteine to phenylalanine, totals 16 residues. Only CDR3 DNA remains: 48 bases, in frame from the first base. CDR1 DFQATT and CDR2 SNEGSKA are derived from the germline V gene (reference sequence).